This T cell receptor beta chain comes out of a study of identical twins. TCRdb fed the 5' RACE reads into MiXCR, producing one record per CDR3 protein. Found here are approximately 220,000 distinct CDR3 sequences, around a tenth of them singletons; the top ten hold about 5.2%. This clonotype was found many times. Its antigen is still unknown. General study findings and limits: Memory repertoires showed no such pattern, whereas abundant cord blood beta clonotypes carried fewer insertions. Recombination models fit unrelated individuals' TCR alpha sharing but underestimated twins'. Donors were not followed over many years; analysis was cross-sectional. Invariant cells of the MAIT and iNKT types might have partly distorted the zero-insertion analyses.

This receptor was identified in a woman between 18 and 29 years old in good health. What was sequenced was memory (CD45RO+) T cells sorted from blood.

The CDR3 loop is CASIAGYQETQYF. Here the CDR3 DNA reads TGTGCCAGCATTGCCGGGTATCAAGAGACCCAGTACTTC. V and J are TRBV2 and TRBJ2-5; D is unresolved. V lost 7 bases, J lost 2 bases, and 11 bases lay in between. The germline gives CDR1 SNHLY, CDR2 FYNNEI. The CDR3 runs 13 residues.